What follows describes a single TCR beta chain. These data are taken from a study of technical replicates of blood from a few donors. The table came from immunoSEQ multiplex PCR; TCRdb's copy has only in-frame clones and leaves some out. This sample has around 68,000 clones, with under 98% found just once. What was sequenced was T cells isolated from PBMCs. The clonotype comes from a human donor in good health.

The CDR3: CASSPTGASTEAFF. The CDR3 nucleotides read TGTGCCAGCAGCCCGACAGGGGCATCCACTGAAGCTTTCTTT. The rearrangement uses TRBV27 and TRBJ1-1, with 8 bases that match TRBD1. Germline assignment: CDR1 MNHEY and CDR2 SMNVEV (reference sequence). This CDR3 has 14 amino acids. J gave up 4 bases and V 6 bases, and 7 bases lay outside the gene matches.